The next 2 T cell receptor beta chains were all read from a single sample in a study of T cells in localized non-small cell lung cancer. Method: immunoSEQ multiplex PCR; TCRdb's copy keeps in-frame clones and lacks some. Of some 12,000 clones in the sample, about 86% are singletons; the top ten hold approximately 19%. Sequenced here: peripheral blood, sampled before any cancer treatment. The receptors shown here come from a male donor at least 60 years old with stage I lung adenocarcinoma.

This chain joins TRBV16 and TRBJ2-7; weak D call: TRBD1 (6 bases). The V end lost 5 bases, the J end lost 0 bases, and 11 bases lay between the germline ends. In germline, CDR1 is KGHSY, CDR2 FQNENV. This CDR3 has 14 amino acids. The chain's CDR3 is CASSRQVNSYEQYF. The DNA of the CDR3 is TGTGCCAGCAGCAGACAGGTAAACTCCTACGAGCAGTACTTC.

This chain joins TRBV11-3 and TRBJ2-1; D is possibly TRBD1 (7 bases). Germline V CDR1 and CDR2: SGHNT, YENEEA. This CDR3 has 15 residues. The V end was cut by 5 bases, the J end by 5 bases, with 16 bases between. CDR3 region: CASSPGAGGNNEQFF. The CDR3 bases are TGTGCCAGCAGCCCGGGGGCAGGGGGGAACAATGAGCAGTTCTTC.